These 22 T cell receptor beta chains were all obtained from the same sample, sequenced in a study of CD8 T cells in Susac syndrome. With random hexamers, reverse transcription was performed on roughly 0.45 to 1 ug of RNA. TCRdb passed the immunoSEQ multiplex PCR reads through MiXCR, listing each CDR3 protein once. The table records roughly 150,000 distinct CDR3 sequences, roughly nine tenths of them present only once. The source material was CD4+ T cells from PBMCs. These receptors originate from a human donor in good health.

The chain recombines TRBV9 with TRBJ2-1; D is undetermined. This CDR3 spans 16 amino acids. Germline CDR1 reads SGDLS; CDR2 reads YYNGEE. With 0 bases removed from V and 1 base from J, the gap between germline ends came to 11 bases. This CDR3 reads CASSVAPLPSYNEQFF. In DNA form, the CDR3 reads TGTGCCAGCAGCGTAGCCCCTCTTCCTTCCTACAATGAGCAGTTCTTC.

This clonotype was seen once. J is TRBJ2-7 and V is TRBV20-1; tentative D call: TRBD2 (7 bases). From germline, CDR1 is DFQATT and CDR2 SNEGSKA (reference sequence). V shed 4 bases and J shed 4 bases, with 11 bases lying between them. The CDR3 has 12 residues. CDR3 protein: CSAKGGAYEQYF. The CDR3 bases are TGCAGTGCTAAGGGGGGGGCGTACGAGCAGTACTTC.

The chain carries TRBV4-3 and TRBJ2-1; a possible D gene is TRBD2 (5 bases). The CDR3 runs 14 residues. Deletions cut 2 bases from V and 9 bases from J, with 14 bases between. CDR1 is LGHNA, CDR2 YSLEER, per germline. In DNA, the CDR3 is TGCGCCAGCAGCCAACAGCCAGCGGCAAGTGAGCAGTTCTTC. It encodes CASSQQPAASEQFF.

The V and J genes are TRBV7-6 and TRBJ1-6; D unresolved. The germline V gene has CDR1 SGHVS and CDR2 FNYEAQ. V lost 2 bases to trimming and J lost 0 bases, with 17 bases between them. The CDR3 totals 19 residues. CDR3 loop: CASSLPRTGASSYNSPLHF. The CDR3 DNA reads as TGTGCCAGCAGCTTACCTAGGACGGGTGCGAGCTCCTATAATTCACCCCTCCACTTT.

The V and J genes are TRBV28 and TRBJ1-1; D call uncertain. CDR3 size: 14 residues. CDR1 and CDR2 (germline): MDHEN, SYDVKM. With 2 bases removed from V and 1 base from J, the gap between germline ends came to 8 bases. CDR3 bases: TGTGCCAGCAGTTTACCAAACCCGAACACTGAAGCTTTCTTT. As protein: CASSLPNPNTEAFF.

The chain carries TRBV5-1 and TRBJ2-5; 9 bases match TRBD1. The CDR3 is 14 residues long. Germline CDR1 reads SGHRS; CDR2 reads YFSETQ. V dropped 5 bases and J dropped 5; count of bases not matched to a gene: 7. The CDR3 sequence is CASSQSDRGETQYF. CDR3 bases: TGCGCCAGCAGTCAATCCGACAGGGGGGAGACCCAGTACTTC.

The chain joins TRBV12-3 or TRBV12-4 to TRBJ1-5, with D perhaps TRBD1 (5 bases). The V gene lost 7 bases and the J gene lost 5 bases, with 12 bases spanning the gap. The CDR3 totals 13 residues. DNA of the CDR3: TGTGCCAGCATGGGGACTAGTGATCAGCCCCAGCATTTT. It specifies CASMGTSDQPQHF.

The rearrangement links TRBV6-1 to TRBJ2-2; no reliable D call. Germline CDR1 is MNHNS and CDR2 is SASEGT. The CDR3 is 14 residues long. V dropped 5 bases and J dropped 4 bases, with 11 bases sitting between them. The CDR3: CASSPRLGTGELFF. The CDR3, as DNA: TGTGCCAGCAGTCCCCGGCTGGGCACCGGGGAGCTGTTTTTT.

The gene calls are TRBV6-2 or TRBV6-3 and TRBJ1-5, with 8 positions matching TRBD1. CDR1 is MNHEY and CDR2 is SVGEGT in the germline V gene. The CDR3 sequence is 13 residues long. J was trimmed by 7 bases and V by 5 bases; bases with no gene match: 4. This CDR3 is CASSPRGQQPQHF. The CDR3 DNA reads as TGTGCCAGCAGTCCCAGGGGGCAACAGCCCCAGCATTTT.

In its sample, this clonotype was seen once. The rearrangement links TRBV7-2 to TRBJ2-5; D could derive from TRBD1 or TRBD2 (5 bases each). CDR3 length equals 15 residues. Germline values: CDR1 SGHTA, CDR2 FQGNSA. V lost 0 bases to trimming and J lost 1 base, with 9 bases between them. The CDR3 loop is CASSLAGTTQETQYF. As DNA, the CDR3 is TGTGCCAGCAGCTTAGCGGGGACCACCCAAGAGACCCAGTACTTC.

The rearrangement uses TRBV5-1 and TRBJ1-2; TRBD1 matches at 8 bases. With 5 bases clipped from V and 6 bases from J, the junction kept 18 bases outside the gene matches. CDR1 and CDR2 from the germline V gene are SGHRS and YFSETQ. There are 17 residues in the CDR3. As DNA, the CDR3 is TGCGCCAGCAGTTCTGGTCGGACAGGGAGTTCGAGGAATGGCTACACCTTC. It codes for CASSSGRTGSSRNGYTF.

The chain couples TRBV7-3 to TRBJ2-1, with D perhaps matching TRBD1 (6 bases). The CDR3 is 13 residues long. Germline lookup yields CDR1 SGHTA and CDR2 FQGTGA. The V end was cut by 5 bases, the J end by 8 bases, with 13 bases between. The CDR3 bases are TGTGCCAGCAGCCAACAGGGTCTGTATGAGCAGTTCTTC. It encodes CASSQQGLYEQFF.

The chain links TRBV6-2 or TRBV6-3 to TRBJ2-5; D is uncertain. Germline V CDR1 and CDR2: MNHEY, SVGEGT. The germline V and J ends were trimmed by 5 bases and 6 bases, with 10 bases remaining between them. The CDR3 has 12 amino acids. The CDR3 nucleotides are TGTGCCAGCAGTGAAAGACGTAAGACCCAGTACTTC. Translation gives CASSERRKTQYF.

The rearrangement uses TRBV19 and TRBJ2-3, with TRBD1 matching over 10 bases. Germline CDR1 and CDR2: LNHDA and SQIVND (reference sequence). CDR3 size: 16 residues. V lost 1 base and J lost 7; bases outside the gene matches: 8. The CDR3 DNA is TGTGCCAGTAGTATAGGGGCGGGACAGGGGAAGAATACGCAGTATTTT. It translates to CASSIGAGQGKNTQYF. Filled out from reference TRBV19 and TRBJ2-3, the complete variable domain reads DGGITQSPKYLFRKEGQNVTLSCEQNLNHDAMYWYRQDPGQGLRLIYYSQIVNDFQKGDIAEGYSVSREKKESFPLTVTSAQKNPTAFYLCASSIGAGQGKNTQYFGPGTRLTVL.

This sequence joins TRBV5-1 and TRBJ2-7, with 7 bases identical to TRBD2. Germline loops: CDR1 SGHRS, CDR2 YFSETQ. The CDR3 has 17 residues. Trimming took 3 bases from V and 6 from J; bases not matched to a gene: 18. In nucleotides, the CDR3 is TGCGCCAGCAGCTATCTGGCAAGGGGTGAGCGGGAATCCGAGCAGTACTTC. This translates into CASSYLARGERESEQYF. The complete variable domain, with remaining parts taken from reference TRBV5-1 and TRBJ2-7, reads KAGVTQTPRYLIKTRGQQVTLSCSPISGHRSVSWYQQTPGQGLQFLFEYFSETQRNKGNFPGRFSGRQFSNSRSEMNVSTLELGDSALYLCASSYLARGERESEQYFGPGTRLTVT.

This clonotype was counted once. The CDR3 region is CASSLSGSSRYEQYF. The CDR3 DNA reads TGTGCCAGCAGTTTATCGGGCAGCAGTCGATACGAGCAGTACTTC. The chain uses TRBV28 and TRBJ2-7; D call uncertain. This CDR3 is 15 amino acids long. Germline loops: CDR1 MDHEN, CDR2 SYDVKM. V was clipped by 1 base and J by 4 bases, with 14 bases between them.

The chain couples TRBV20-1 to TRBJ2-2, with 7 bases fitting TRBD2. The length of the CDR3 is 15 residues. After removal of 3 bases from V and 2 bases from J, the junction contained 6 bases not matched to a gene. Germline V lookup: CDR1 DFQATT, CDR2 SNEGSKA (reference sequence). The CDR3 DNA reads as TGCAGTGCTAGGTTCGGGGGGATAAACACCGGGGAGCTGTTTTTT. Translated, it gives CSARFGGINTGELFF.

The CDR3 sequence: CASGDRLNEKLFF. The CDR3 DNA follows: TGTGCCAGCGGGGACAGGCTAAACGAAAAACTGTTTTTT. This rearrangement joins TRBV5-6 to TRBJ1-4; 8 bases match TRBD1. Germline-derived CDR1 and CDR2 are SGHDT and YYEEEE. J lost 8 bases, V lost 7 bases, and 7 bases had no gene match. CDR3 size: 13 residues.

The chain combines TRBV6-5 with TRBJ1-6; 7 bases match TRBD1. J lost 7 bases, V lost 5 bases, and 8 bases had no gene match. Germline V gene data show CDR1 as MNHEY and CDR2 as SVGAGI. CDR3 length: 15 residues. The CDR3 DNA sequence: TGTGCCAGCAGTGGCCGGACAGGAGGGAATTCACCCCTCCACTTT. Protein: CASSGRTGGNSPLHF.

The V and J genes are TRBV5-6 and TRBJ1-2; D is unresolved. Per germline, CDR1 SGHDT and CDR2 YYEEEE. Trimming cost V 4 bases and J 5 bases, with 12 bases left between them. The CDR3 extends over 13 amino acids. The CDR3 coding sequence is TGTGCCAGCAGCCCTCTGCCAGGTTATGGCTACACCTTC. Translating gives CASSPLPGYGYTF. The full variable domain, completed using reference TRBV5-6 and TRBJ1-2, is DAGVTQSPTHLIKTRGQQVTLRCSPKSGHDTVSWYQQALGQGPQFIFQYYEEEERQRGNFPDRFSGHQFPNYSSELNVNALLLGDSALYLCASSPLPGYGYTFGSGTRLTVV.

This clonotype has just one count. V is TRBV20-1 and J is TRBJ2-7, with TRBD1 as a possible D gene (6 bases). The germline CDR1 and CDR2 sequences are DFQATT and SNEGSKA (reference sequence). V was cut by 1 base and J by 5 bases, with 12 bases left in between. The CDR3 consists of 13 residues. As DNA, the CDR3 is TGCAGTGCTAGAGTCGGGACATCCAACGAGCAGTACTTC. The encoded protein is CSARVGTSNEQYF.

This clonotype was seen a handful of times. The V call is TRBV3-1, the J call TRBJ1-2, with 8 bases identical to TRBD1. This CDR3 has 13 amino acids. CDR1 is LGHDT, CDR2 YNNKEL, per germline (reference sequence). With V trimmed by 5 bases and J by 6 bases, 5 bases remained unmatched. Written as DNA, the CDR3 is TGTGCCAGCAGCTTGACAGGGGAGGATGGCTACACCTTC. The encoded protein is CASSLTGEDGYTF.